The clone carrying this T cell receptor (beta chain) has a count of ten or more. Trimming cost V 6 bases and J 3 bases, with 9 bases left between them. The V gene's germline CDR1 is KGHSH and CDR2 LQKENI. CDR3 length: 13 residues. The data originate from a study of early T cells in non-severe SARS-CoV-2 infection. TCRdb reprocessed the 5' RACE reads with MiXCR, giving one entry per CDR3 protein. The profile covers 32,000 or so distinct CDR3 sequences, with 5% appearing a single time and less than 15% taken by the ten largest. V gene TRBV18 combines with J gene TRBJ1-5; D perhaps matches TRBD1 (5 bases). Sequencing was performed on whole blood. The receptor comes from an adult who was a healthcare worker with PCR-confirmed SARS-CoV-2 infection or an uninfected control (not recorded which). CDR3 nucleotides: TGTGCCAGCTCGGGGCAGAACAATCAGCCCCAGCATTTT. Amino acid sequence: CASSGQNNQPQHF.